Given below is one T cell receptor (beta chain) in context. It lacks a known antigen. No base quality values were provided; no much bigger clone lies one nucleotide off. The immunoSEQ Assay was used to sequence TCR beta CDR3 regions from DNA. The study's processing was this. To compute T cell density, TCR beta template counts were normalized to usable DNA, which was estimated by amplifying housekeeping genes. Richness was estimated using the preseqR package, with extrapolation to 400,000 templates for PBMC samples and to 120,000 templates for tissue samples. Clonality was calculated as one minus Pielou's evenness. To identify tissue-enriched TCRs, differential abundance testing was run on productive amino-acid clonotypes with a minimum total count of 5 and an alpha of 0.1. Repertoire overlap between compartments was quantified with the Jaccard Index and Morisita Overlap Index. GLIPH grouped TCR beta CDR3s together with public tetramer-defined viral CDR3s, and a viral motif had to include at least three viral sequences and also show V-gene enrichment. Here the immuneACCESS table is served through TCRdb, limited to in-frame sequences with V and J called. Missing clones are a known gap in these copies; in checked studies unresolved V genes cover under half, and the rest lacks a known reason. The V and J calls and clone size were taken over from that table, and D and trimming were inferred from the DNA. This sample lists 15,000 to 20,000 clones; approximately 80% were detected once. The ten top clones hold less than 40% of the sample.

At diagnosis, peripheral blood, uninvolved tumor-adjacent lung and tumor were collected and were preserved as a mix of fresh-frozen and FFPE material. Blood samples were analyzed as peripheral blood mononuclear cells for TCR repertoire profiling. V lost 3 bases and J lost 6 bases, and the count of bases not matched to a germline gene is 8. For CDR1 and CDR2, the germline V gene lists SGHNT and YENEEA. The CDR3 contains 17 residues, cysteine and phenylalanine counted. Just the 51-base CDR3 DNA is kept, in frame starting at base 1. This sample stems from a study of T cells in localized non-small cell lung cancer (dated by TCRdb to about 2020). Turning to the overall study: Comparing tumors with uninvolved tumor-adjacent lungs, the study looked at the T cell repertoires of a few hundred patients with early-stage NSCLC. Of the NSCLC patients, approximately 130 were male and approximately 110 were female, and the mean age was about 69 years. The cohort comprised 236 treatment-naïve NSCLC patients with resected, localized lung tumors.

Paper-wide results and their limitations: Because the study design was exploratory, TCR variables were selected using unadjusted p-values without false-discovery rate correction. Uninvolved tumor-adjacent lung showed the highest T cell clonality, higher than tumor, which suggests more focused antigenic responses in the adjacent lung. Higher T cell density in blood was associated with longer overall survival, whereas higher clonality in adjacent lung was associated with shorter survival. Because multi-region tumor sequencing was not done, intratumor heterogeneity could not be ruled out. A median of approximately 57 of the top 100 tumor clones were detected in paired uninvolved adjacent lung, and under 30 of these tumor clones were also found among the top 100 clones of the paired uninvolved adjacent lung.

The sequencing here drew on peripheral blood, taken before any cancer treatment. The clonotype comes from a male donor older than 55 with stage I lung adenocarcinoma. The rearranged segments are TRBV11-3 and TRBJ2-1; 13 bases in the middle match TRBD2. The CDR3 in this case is CASSLETLAGGLNEQFF. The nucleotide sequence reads TGTGCCAGCAGCTTGGAAACACTAGCGGGGGGGCTCAATGAGCAGTTCTTC.